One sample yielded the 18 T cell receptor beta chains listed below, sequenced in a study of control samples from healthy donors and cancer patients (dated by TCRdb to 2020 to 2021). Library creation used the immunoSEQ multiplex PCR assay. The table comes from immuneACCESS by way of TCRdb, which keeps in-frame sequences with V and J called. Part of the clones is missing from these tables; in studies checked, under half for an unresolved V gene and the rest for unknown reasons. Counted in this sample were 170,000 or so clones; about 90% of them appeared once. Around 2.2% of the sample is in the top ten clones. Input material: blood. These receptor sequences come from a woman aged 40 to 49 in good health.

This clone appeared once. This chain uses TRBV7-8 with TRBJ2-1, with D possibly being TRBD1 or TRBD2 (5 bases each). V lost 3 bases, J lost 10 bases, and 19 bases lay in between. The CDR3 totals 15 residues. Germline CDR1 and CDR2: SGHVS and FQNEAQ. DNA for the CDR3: TGTGCCAGCAGCTTCCCGGGGCCCAGGGTAGGCGAGCAGTTCTTC. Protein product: CASSFPGPRVGEQFF.

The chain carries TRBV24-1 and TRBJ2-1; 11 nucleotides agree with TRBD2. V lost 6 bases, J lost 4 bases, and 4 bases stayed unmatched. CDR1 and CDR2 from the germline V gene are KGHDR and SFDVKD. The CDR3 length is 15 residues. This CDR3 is CATSSRLAGYNEQFF. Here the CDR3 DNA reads TGTGCCACCAGTTCTAGACTAGCGGGATACAATGAGCAGTTCTTC.

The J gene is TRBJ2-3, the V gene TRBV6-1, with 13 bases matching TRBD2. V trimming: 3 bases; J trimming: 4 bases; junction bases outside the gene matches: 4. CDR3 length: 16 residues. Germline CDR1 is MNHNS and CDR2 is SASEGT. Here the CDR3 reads CASSDPTSGGADTQYF. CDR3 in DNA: TGTGCCAGCAGTGACCCTACTAGCGGGGGGGCAGATACGCAGTATTTT.

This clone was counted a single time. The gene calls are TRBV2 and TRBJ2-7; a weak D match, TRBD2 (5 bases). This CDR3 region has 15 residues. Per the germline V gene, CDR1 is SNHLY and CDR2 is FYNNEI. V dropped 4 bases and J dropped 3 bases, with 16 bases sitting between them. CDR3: CASSGTLDGYYEQYF. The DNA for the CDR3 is TGTGCCAGCAGTGGGACTTTGGACGGATACTACGAGCAGTACTTC.

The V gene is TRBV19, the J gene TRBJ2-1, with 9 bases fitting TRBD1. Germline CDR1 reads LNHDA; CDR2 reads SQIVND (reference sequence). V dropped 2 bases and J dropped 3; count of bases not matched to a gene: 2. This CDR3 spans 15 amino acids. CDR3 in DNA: TGTGCCAGTAGTATACTGGGACAGGGCTACAATGAGCAGTTCTTC. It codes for CASSILGQGYNEQFF. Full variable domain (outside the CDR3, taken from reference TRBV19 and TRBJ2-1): DGGITQSPKYLFRKEGQNVTLSCEQNLNHDAMYWYRQDPGQGLRLIYYSQIVNDFQKGDIAEGYSVSREKKESFPLTVTSAQKNPTAFYLCASSILGQGYNEQFFGPGTRLTVL.

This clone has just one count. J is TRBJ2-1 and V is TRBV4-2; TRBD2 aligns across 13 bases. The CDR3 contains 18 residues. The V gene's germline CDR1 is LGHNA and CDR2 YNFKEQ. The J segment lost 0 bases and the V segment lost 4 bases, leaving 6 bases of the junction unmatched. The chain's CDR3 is CASSRGLAGTSSYNEQFF. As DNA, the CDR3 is TGTGCCAGCAGCCGGGGACTAGCGGGGACTAGCTCCTACAATGAGCAGTTCTTC.

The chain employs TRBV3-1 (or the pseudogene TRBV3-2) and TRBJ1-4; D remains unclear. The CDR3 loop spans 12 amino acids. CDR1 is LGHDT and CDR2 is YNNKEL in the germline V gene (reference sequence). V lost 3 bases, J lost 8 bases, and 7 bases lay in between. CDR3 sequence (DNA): TGTGCCAGCAGCCACAGCAGGGAAAAACTGTTTTTT. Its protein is CASSHSREKLFF.

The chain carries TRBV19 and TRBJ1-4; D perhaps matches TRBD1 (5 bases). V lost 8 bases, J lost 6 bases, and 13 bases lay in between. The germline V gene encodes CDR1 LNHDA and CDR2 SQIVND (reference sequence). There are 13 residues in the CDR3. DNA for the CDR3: TGTGCCAGTCTTGGGCAGGGTTATGAAAAACTGTTTTTT. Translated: CASLGQGYEKLFF.

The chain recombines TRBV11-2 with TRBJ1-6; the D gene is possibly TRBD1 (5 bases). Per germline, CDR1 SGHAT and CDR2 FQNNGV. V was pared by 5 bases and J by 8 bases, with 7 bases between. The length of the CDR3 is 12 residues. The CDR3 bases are TGTGCCAGCAGCCCCAGGGATTCACCCCTCCACTTT. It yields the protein CASSPRDSPLHF.

The DNA for the CDR3 is TGTGCCAGCAGTTCCCAGGGTTTGGGAGGCTACACCTTC. This sequence encodes CASSSQGLGGYTF. The J gene is TRBJ1-2, the V gene TRBV27, with TRBD1 as a possible D gene (5 bases). Per the germline V gene, CDR1 is MNHEY and CDR2 is SMNVEV (reference sequence). Trimming shortened V by 4 bases and J by 8 bases, and 14 bases separated the two germline ends. This CDR3 has 13 residues.

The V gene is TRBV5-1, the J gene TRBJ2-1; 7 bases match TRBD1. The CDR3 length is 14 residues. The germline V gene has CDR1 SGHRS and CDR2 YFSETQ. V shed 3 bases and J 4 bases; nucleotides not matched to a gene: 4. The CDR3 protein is CASSSGTEYNEQFF. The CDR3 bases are TGCGCCAGCAGCTCAGGGACAGAGTACAATGAGCAGTTCTTC.

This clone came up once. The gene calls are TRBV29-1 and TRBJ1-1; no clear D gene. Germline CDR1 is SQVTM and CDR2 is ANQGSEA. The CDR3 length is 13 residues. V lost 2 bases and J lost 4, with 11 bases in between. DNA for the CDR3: TGCAGCGTTGAATCAGCGGTTGGCACTGAAGCTTTCTTT. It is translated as CSVESAVGTEAFF.

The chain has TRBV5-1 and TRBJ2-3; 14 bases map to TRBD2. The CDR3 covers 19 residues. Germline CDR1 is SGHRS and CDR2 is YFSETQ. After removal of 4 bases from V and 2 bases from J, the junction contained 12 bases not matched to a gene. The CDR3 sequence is CASSAPGGTSGGSTDTQYF. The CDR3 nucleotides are TGCGCCAGCAGCGCGCCGGGTGGGACTAGCGGGGGATCCACAGATACGCAGTATTTT.

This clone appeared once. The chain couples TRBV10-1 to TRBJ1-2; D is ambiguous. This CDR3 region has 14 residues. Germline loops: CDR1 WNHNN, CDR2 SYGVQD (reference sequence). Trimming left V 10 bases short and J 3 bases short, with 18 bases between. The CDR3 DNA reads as TGCGCCACCTCCAGGAAAGGCATGGACTATGGCTACACCTTC. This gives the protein CATSRKGMDYGYTF.

CDR3 coding DNA: TGTGCCAGCAGCCCTCGAGCCCCACGGGGTGTCAACTACGAGCAGTACTTC. It is translated as CASSPRAPRGVNYEQYF. V usage is TRBV7-9 and J usage is TRBJ2-7, with D possibly being TRBD2 (5 bases). Germline lookup yields CDR1 SEHNR and CDR2 FQNEAQ (reference sequence). This CDR3 is built from 17 residues. Trimming took off 5 bases at V and 3 bases at J, with 23 bases between the two ends.

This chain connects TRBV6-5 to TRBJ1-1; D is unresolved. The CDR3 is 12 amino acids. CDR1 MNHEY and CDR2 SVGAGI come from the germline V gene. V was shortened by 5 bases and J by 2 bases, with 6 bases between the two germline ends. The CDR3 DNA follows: TGTGCCAGCAGTCGTTTCAACACTGAAGCTTTCTTT. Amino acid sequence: CASSRFNTEAFF.

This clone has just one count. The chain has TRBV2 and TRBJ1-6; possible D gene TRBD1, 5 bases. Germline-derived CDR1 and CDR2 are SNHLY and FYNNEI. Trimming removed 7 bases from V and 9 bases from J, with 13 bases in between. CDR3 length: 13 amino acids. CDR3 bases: TGTGCCAGCACCCTGGGGCCTAGTTCACCCCTCCACTTT. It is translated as CASTLGPSSPLHF.

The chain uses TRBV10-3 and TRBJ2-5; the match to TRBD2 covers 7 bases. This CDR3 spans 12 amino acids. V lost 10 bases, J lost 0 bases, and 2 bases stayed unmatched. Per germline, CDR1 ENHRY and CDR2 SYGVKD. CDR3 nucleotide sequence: TGTGCCACCGGACTAGACCAAGAGACCCAGTACTTC. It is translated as CATGLDQETQYF.